One and the same sample provided the 30 T cell receptor beta chains below, sequenced in a study of PD-1 blockade in classical Hodgkin lymphoma. The protocol was immunoSEQ multiplex PCR, while the TCRdb copy is restricted to in-frame clones and leaves out a portion. The table lists 100,000 or so clones, about 89% of them singletons, with under 8.5% in the top ten. Brentuximab vedotin exposure varied among the patients, all of whom had relapsed after autologous stem cell transplantation. Source: peripheral blood mononuclear cells (PBMCs), taken before the second cycle of nivolumab. These receptors were collected from a human donor with classical Hodgkin lymphoma.

Remarks on this clone: One end of the junction is discordant with germline, which a read error may explain. This chain connects TRBV7-3 to TRBJ2-7; D ambiguous. The CDR3 runs 12 residues. Germline loops: CDR1 SGHTA, CDR2 FQGTGA. The CDR3 protein is CASSALRPRSVF. The CDR3 DNA follows: TGTGCCAGCAGCGCATTGCGGCCCCGTAGTGTCTTC.

This chain connects TRBV12-5 to TRBJ2-7, with TRBD1 identical over 7 bases. The CDR3 runs to 14 residues. Germline-derived CDR1 and CDR2 are LGHNT and FRNRAP. V gave up 7 bases and J gave up 3 bases; unmatched junction bases: 9. CDR3 sequence: CASEPQGVGYEQYF. In DNA, the CDR3 is TGTGCTAGTGAACCCCAGGGGGTTGGCTACGAGCAGTACTTC.

A note on this clone: Other DNA sequences in this specimen translate into the identical CDR3. The rearrangement uses TRBV11-2 and TRBJ2-1, with D tentatively TRBD1 (6 bases). V was shortened by 5 bases and J by 4 bases, with 9 bases between the two germline ends. The CDR3 length is 13 residues. Germline lookup yields CDR1 SGHAT and CDR2 FQNNGV. The chain's CDR3 is CASSPGAYNEQFF. The CDR3 DNA reads as TGTGCCAGCAGCCCAGGGGCTTACAATGAGCAGTTCTTC.

The V gene is TRBV5-8, the J gene TRBJ2-3; D not certain. The CDR3 is 15 residues long. Germline V gene data show CDR1 as SGHTS and CDR2 as YDEGEE. The V gene lost 0 bases and the J gene lost 0 bases, with 8 bases spanning the gap. The CDR3 protein is CASSLGRPSTDTQYF. The CDR3 coding sequence is TGTGCCAGCAGCTTGGGACGTCCAAGCACAGATACGCAGTATTTT.

The chain joins TRBV7-6 to TRBJ1-2; 10 nucleotides line up with TRBD1. Trimming cost V 0 bases and J 6 bases; bases outside gene matches: 10. The CDR3 has 17 amino acids. The germline gives CDR1 SGHVS, CDR2 FNYEAQ. The CDR3 bases are TGTGCCAGCAGCTTAGCCATGAGACAGGGGGCCATACATGGCTACACCTTC. Translation gives CASSLAMRQGAIHGYTF.

This clone occurred once. The chain employs TRBV11-2 and TRBJ2-3; D possibly uses TRBD1 or TRBD2 (5 bases each). CDR1 and CDR2 (germline): SGHAT, FQNNGV. V was pared by 5 bases and J by 3 bases, with 24 bases between. The CDR3 is made up of 18 amino acids. The CDR3 loop reads CASSDRGLLGPQTDTQYF. For the CDR3, the DNA is TGTGCCAGCAGCGACCGGGGCTTGTTGGGGCCGCAGACAGATACGCAGTATTTT.

This chain joins TRBV15 and TRBJ2-3; no firm D call. With 0 bases removed from V and 4 bases from J, the gap between germline ends came to 8 bases. The CDR3 loop spans 14 amino acids. Germline CDR1 is LNHNV and CDR2 is YYDKDF (reference sequence). The CDR3 coding sequence is TGTGCCACCAGCAGAGATAAGGGTCCAGATACGCAGTATTTT. Translation gives CATSRDKGPDTQYF.

This chain connects TRBV5-6 to TRBJ2-3; D possibly corresponds to TRBD1 (6 bases). In germline, CDR1 is SGHDT, CDR2 YYEEEE. V lost 2 bases and J 4 bases, leaving 17 bases between the germline ends. This CDR3 region has 16 residues. This CDR3 is CASSFPGTPDSDTQYF. The DNA for the CDR3 is TGTGCCAGCAGCTTCCCCGGGACACCCGATTCAGATACGCAGTATTTT.

The genes are TRBV4-3 and TRBJ1-5; D remains unclear. With 0 bases removed from V and 0 bases from J, the gap between germline ends came to 15 bases. CDR1 is LGHNA, CDR2 YSLEER, per germline. The CDR3 extends over 18 amino acids. The CDR3 nucleotides are TGCGCCAGCAGCCAAGAAACCACAGCGGGCTATAGCAATCAGCCCCAGCATTTT. Its translation: CASSQETTAGYSNQPQHF.

This clone came up once. The chain links TRBV29-1 to TRBJ2-6; D is undetermined. Per germline, CDR1 SQVTM and CDR2 ANQGSEA. V was cut by 6 bases and J by 0 bases, with 6 bases left in between. The length of the CDR3 is 13 residues. CDR3 coding DNA: TGCAGCGTACAAAGCTCTGGGGCCAACGTCCTGACTTTC. This translates into CSVQSSGANVLTF.

The chain is built from TRBV10-2 and TRBJ1-1, with D uncertain. V was cut by 3 bases and J by 0 bases, with 5 bases left in between. The CDR3 has 13 amino acids. In germline, CDR1 is WSHSY, CDR2 SAAADI. The DNA for the CDR3 is TGCGCCAGCAGTGACAGCATGAACACTGAAGCTTTCTTT. Translating gives CASSDSMNTEAFF.

The chain is built from TRBV10-3 and TRBJ2-5, with D hard to call. The CDR3 sequence is 12 residues long. V was clipped by 3 bases and J by 5 bases, with 7 bases between them. CDR1 is ENHRY and CDR2 is SYGVKD in the germline V gene. CDR3 residues: CAISEQWETQYF. CDR3 sequence (DNA): TGTGCCATCAGTGAACAATGGGAGACCCAGTACTTC.

The chain recombines TRBV11-2 with TRBJ1-6; no clear D. Deletions cut 6 bases from V and 14 bases from J, with 17 bases between. Germline V CDR1 and CDR2: SGHAT, FQNNGV. The CDR3 contains 13 residues. The CDR3 loop is CASSPSPIVSLHF. The CDR3 coding sequence is TGTGCCAGCAGTCCGAGTCCGATTGTTTCCCTCCACTTT.

The CDR3 region is CASSEYTENTEAFF. The DNA for the CDR3 is TGCGCCAGCAGTGAGTATACAGAGAACACTGAAGCTTTCTTT. V gene TRBV10-2 combines with J gene TRBJ1-1; D not resolved. V was trimmed by 1 base and J by 1 base, leaving 7 bases between them. Per germline, CDR1 WSHSY and CDR2 SAAADI. The CDR3 has 14 residues.

The chain recombines TRBV4-2 with TRBJ1-6; D is unresolved. V was shortened by 1 base and J by 10 bases, with 11 bases between the two germline ends. CDR3 length equals 14 residues. Germline V gene data show CDR1 as LGHNA and CDR2 as YNFKEQ. CDR3 loop: CASSQGGSWSPLHF. CDR3 nucleotides: TGTGCCAGCAGCCAAGGGGGTAGTTGGTCACCCCTCCACTTT.

The V gene is TRBV29-1, the J gene TRBJ1-5; D may be TRBD1 (6 bases). Germline V gives CDR1 SQVTM, CDR2 ANQGSEA. The CDR3 runs to 14 residues. V lost 4 bases and J lost 3, with 13 bases in between. The CDR3, as DNA: TGCAGCGTTGGCCCACAGGGTTCCAATCAGCCCCAGCATTTT. Translation: CSVGPQGSNQPQHF.

The V and J genes are TRBV5-1 and TRBJ2-1, with 10 bases fitting TRBD1. The germline V gene has CDR1 SGHRS and CDR2 YFSETQ. The CDR3 totals 16 residues. Losses at the gene ends were 3 bases for V and 4 bases for J; bases not matched to a gene: 7. The chain's CDR3 is CASSSLPGQGYNEQFF. The CDR3 region has the DNA TGCGCCAGCAGCTCCCTACCGGGACAGGGGTACAATGAGCAGTTCTTC.

This clone was observed a single time. The chain is built from TRBV2 and TRBJ2-3; 9 nucleotides line up with TRBD2. This CDR3 is 15 amino acids long. Germline-derived CDR1 and CDR2 are SNHLY and FYNNEI. Unmatched junction bases numbered 8, after V lost 4 bases and J lost 6 bases. CDR3 protein: CASSGLAGTEDTQYF. The CDR3 nucleotides read TGTGCCAGCAGTGGTCTAGCGGGGACCGAGGATACGCAGTATTTT.

This chain joins TRBV18 and TRBJ2-1; D gene ambiguous. The CDR3 totals 11 residues. The V end lost 1 base, the J end lost 8 bases, and 3 bases lay between the germline ends. From germline, CDR1 is KGHSH and CDR2 LQKENI. The CDR3 sequence: CASSPLHEQFF. For the CDR3, the DNA is TGTGCCAGCTCACCACTGCATGAGCAGTTCTTC.

The count of this clone is one. This chain joins TRBV6-6 and TRBJ1-6; D perhaps matches TRBD1 (6 bases). CDR3 length: 12 amino acids. Looked up from germline, CDR1 is MNHNY and CDR2 is SVGAGI (reference sequence). Trimming took 0 bases from V and 14 from J, leaving 8 bases between them. CDR3 sequence: CASSYSRGTLHF. The DNA of the CDR3 is TGTGCCAGCAGTTACTCGAGGGGGACCCTCCACTTT.

The chain has TRBV25-1 and TRBJ2-1; D is possibly TRBD1 (6 bases). CDR1 and CDR2 from the germline V gene are MGHDK and SYGVNS. The ends were cut back, 1 base at V and 6 bases at J, with 13 bases in the middle. The CDR3 runs 15 residues. This chain's CDR3 is CASSEFRAGVNEQFF. The CDR3 DNA is TGTGCCAGCAGTGAATTCAGGGCAGGGGTCAATGAGCAGTTCTTC.

The chain has TRBV11-2 and TRBJ1-2; tentative D call: TRBD1 (6 bases). The CDR3 length is 15 residues. Trimming removed 5 bases from V and 4 bases from J, with 17 bases in between. Looked up from germline, CDR1 is SGHAT and CDR2 is FQNNGV. The CDR3 sequence is CASSRTTGLGYGYTF. The CDR3 DNA sequence: TGTGCCAGCAGCCGAACCACAGGGCTGGGCTATGGCTACACCTTC. Full variable domain (outside the CDR3, taken from reference TRBV11-2 and TRBJ1-2): EAGVAQSPRYKIIEKRQSVAFWCNPISGHATLYWYQQILGQGPKLLIQFQNNGVVDDSQLPKDRFSAERLKGVDSTLKIQPAKLEDSAVYLCASSRTTGLGYGYTFGSGTRLTVV.

The genes are TRBV7-2 and TRBJ2-7, with D unclear. Germline CDR1 and CDR2: SGHTA and FQGNSA. CDR3 length: 17 amino acids. V shed 1 base and J shed 1 base, with 17 bases lying between them. CDR3 in DNA: TGTGCCAGCAGCTTAGTACATAACGCTGCTATTTCCTACGAGCAGTACTTC. It specifies CASSLVHNAAISYEQYF.

The genes are TRBV28 and TRBJ1-2, with TRBD1 matching over 7 bases. Germline trimming cut 10 bases from V and 12 bases from J; bases unmatched to any gene: 17. The CDR3 covers 13 residues. In germline, CDR1 is MDHEN, CDR2 SYDVKM. The CDR3 is CATTSGRGRLHTF. DNA of the CDR3: TGTGCCACCACATCTGGGAGGGGGCGTCTCCACACCTTC.

The chain recombines TRBV29-1 with TRBJ2-1; 7 bases fit TRBD1. Germline V CDR1 and CDR2: SQVTM, ANQGSEA. The CDR3 totals 14 residues. After removal of 4 bases from V and 2 bases from J, the junction contained 5 bases not matched to a gene. The CDR3 nucleotides are TGCAGCGTTGGCGGCACAGGGGCCTACAATGAGCAGTTCTTC. Residues: CSVGGTGAYNEQFF.

V is TRBV7-9 and J is TRBJ2-5; D gene unclear. The germline V and J ends were trimmed by 5 bases and 3 bases, with 10 bases remaining between them. The CDR3 loop spans 13 amino acids. Germline values: CDR1 SEHNR, CDR2 FQNEAQ (reference sequence). This CDR3 is CASSAYSEETQYF. As DNA, the CDR3 is TGTGCCAGCAGCGCGTACTCCGAAGAGACCCAGTACTTC.

The V and J genes are TRBV28 and TRBJ1-5, with D possibly TRBD1 on 5 matching bases. CDR1 is MDHEN, CDR2 SYDVKM, per germline. Trimming shortened V by 6 bases and J by 6 bases, and 6 bases separated the two germline ends. This CDR3 spans 11 amino acids. CDR3 sequence (DNA): TGTGCCAGCAGCGACAGTCAGCCCCAGCATTTT. Translated, it gives CASSDSQPQHF.

J is TRBJ2-7 and V is TRBV7-2, with TRBD1 matching 7 bases. This CDR3 comprises 14 residues. The germline CDR1 and CDR2 sequences are SGHTA and FQGNSA. V gave up 7 bases and J gave up 3 bases; unmatched junction bases: 9. The CDR3 protein is CASTLRDRHYEQYF. CDR3 nucleotides: TGTGCCAGCACCTTGAGGGACAGACACTACGAGCAGTACTTC.

The CDR3 sequence is CASSQGTETQYF. The CDR3 bases are TGTGCCAGCAGCCAGGGGACAGAGACCCAGTACTTC. V usage is TRBV5-4 and J usage is TRBJ2-5, with a tentative D call TRBD1 (6 bases). There are 12 residues in the CDR3. Germline V lookup: CDR1 SGHNT, CDR2 YYREEE (reference sequence). Trimming pared 4 bases from V and 4 bases from J, leaving 8 bases between.

The J gene is TRBJ2-5, the V gene TRBV5-6, with 7 bases matching TRBD1. V lost 4 bases to trimming and J lost 3 bases; unmatched junction nucleotides: 6. Per germline, CDR1 SGHDT and CDR2 YYEEEE. The CDR3 has 14 amino acids. CDR3 DNA sequence: TGTGCCAGCAGCGTGATTGGGACAGAAGAGACCCAGTACTTC. This gives the protein CASSVIGTEETQYF.